The entry below gives a single T cell receptor (beta chain) sequence along with its context. Its antigen is still unknown. No clone much larger than this one lies a single base away; base qualities are absent. Cut back by 7 bases and 2 bases, the V and J ends lie 14 bases apart. The CDR1 and CDR2 encoded by the germline V gene (reference sequence) are LNHDA and SQIVND. From the cysteine through the phenylalanine, the CDR3 covers 14 amino acids. Just CDR3 DNA is preserved here, 42 bases in frame from base 1. The sample originates from a study of human T cells and chemical hapten exposure (dated by TCRdb to the early 2020s). Regarding the complete study: For sensitization, 2% DPC in acetone was applied to a 2 cm by 2 cm area of upper inner arm skin. Patients additionally received weekly therapeutic DPC doses to the scalp throughout the approximately 25-week study period. Patch testing was performed on the upper back with Finn chambers containing 0.01% DPC, and the patch tests were scored after 6 days according to International Contact Dermatitis Research Group standards. Most of the patients in the cohort were female, and the cohort covered alopecia areata with under or over 50% scalp involvement, alopecia totalis and alopecia universalis. Libraries were pooled for sequencing, and per-sample TCR yields varied mainly because of small differences in library volumes within the pool. Peripheral blood TCR repertoire changes were tracked in vivo in alopecia patients during primary and secondary sensitization to the hapten diphenylcyclopropenone (DPC). Patient blood was sampled pre-sensitization (week 0) and at 2, 6 and about 24 weeks after DPC sensitization. For TCR sequencing, blood came from approximately 29 alopecia patients at anywhere from one to four time points (pre-sensitization, 2, 6 and 24 weeks).

The time point label here, explained by the study, means: patch test 2, 6 weeks after DPC sensitization. What this sample's treatment or condition label stands for: therapeutic diphenylcyclopropenone sensitization with weekly scalp DPC. At each patch-test visit, blood was drawn before the patch test was applied. Patients were eligible if aged 18 to 70, diagnosed with alopecia and judged suitable for DPC therapy, and pregnant patients were excluded. Total RNA was extracted from unfractionated whole blood collected in Tempus Blood RNA tubes. The paper's findings and limits, for the study overall: Repeated subsampling changed both the strength of the expansion versus patch-test correlation and the threshold at which the correlation became significant. Patch test score correlated positively with the number of PT1 expanded TCRs, reaching significance at thresholds 8, 16 and 32 but not at 4. Expanded TCRs formed significantly more large CDR3 similarity clusters than pre-sensitization or healthy control sets, consistent with antigen-driven responses. Alopecia, a presumed autoimmune disease, was present in all patients, so the immune response of the patients might differ from that of healthy individuals. DPC sensitization did not change how many TCRs were above 1 in 1000 frequency, and no evidence was found of alterations in global repertoire structure.

Library creation used RACE. The sequencer listed for this sample is NextSeq 500. Library preparation attached unique molecular identifiers to individual cDNA molecules for quantitative, reproducible TCR counting. From each blood RNA sample, both TCR alpha and TCR beta chains were sequenced. The published analysis was carried out like this. The median number of TCRs per sample was over 95,000, ranging from about 23,224 to 700,000. The Decombinator software suite was used to annotate the V, J and CDR3 of the TCR reads. To make PS versus PT1 abundance plots, every sample was subsampled to the same number of TCRs (28,000). TCRs were defined as expanded if absent before sensitization and observed at least eight times at the 2-week time point. The raw public reads went through TCRdb reprocessing: fastp at Q25, MiXCR clone calling, in-frame beta chains kept. Entries are consolidated by CDR3 protein sequence, retaining the most common genes and DNA. Here the V and J calls rest on TCRdb's processing, not on the authors' analysis. The sample table holds 75,000 to 95,000 distinct CDR3 sequences, of which 11% were seen once. Less than 2.5% of the sample is in the top ten clones.

The sequence came from a man aged 40-49 years with alopecia areata. Some clones in this sample may be carry-over from other donors' samples. Sequenced here: whole blood, sampled in connection with sensitization to the hapten diphenylcyclopropenone (DPC). The sequence joins TRBV19 to TRBJ1-1; a tentative D match to TRBD1 spans 5 bases. The CDR3 reads as follows: CASKVGGGNTEAFF. Here is the DNA: TGTGCCAGTAAAGTGGGGGGAGGAAACACTGAAGCTTTCTTT.